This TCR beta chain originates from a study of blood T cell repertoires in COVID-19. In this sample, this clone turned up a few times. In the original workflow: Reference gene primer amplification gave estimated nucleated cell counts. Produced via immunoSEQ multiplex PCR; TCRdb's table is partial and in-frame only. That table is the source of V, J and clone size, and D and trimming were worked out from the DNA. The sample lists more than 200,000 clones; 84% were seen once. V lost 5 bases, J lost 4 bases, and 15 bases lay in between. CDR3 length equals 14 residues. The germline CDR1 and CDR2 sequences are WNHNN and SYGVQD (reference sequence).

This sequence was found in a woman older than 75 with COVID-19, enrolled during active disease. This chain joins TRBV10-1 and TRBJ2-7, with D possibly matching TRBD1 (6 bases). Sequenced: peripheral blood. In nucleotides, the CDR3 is TGCGCCAGCAGTTTACTACAGGGTTTGTACGAGCAGTACGTC. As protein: CASSLLQGLYEQYV.